The 8 T cell receptor beta chains given below trace back to one sample, sequenced in a study of T cell responses to AZD1222 COVID-19 vaccine. Here immunoSEQ multiplex PCR was the method, and the copy in TCRdb shows in-frame clones only, minus some. Altogether roughly 120,000 clones are present, less than 90% being singletons, with the ten largest covering roughly a tenth. The starting material was peripheral blood, obtained on day 0 of AZD1222 vaccination. These receptors were obtained from an adult in good health.

The chain carries TRBV27 and TRBJ2-2; a weak D match, TRBD1 (5 bases). CDR3 length: 16 residues. V was trimmed by 1 base and J by 3 bases, leaving 12 bases between them. Germline V gene data show CDR1 as MNHEY and CDR2 as SMNVEV (reference sequence). CDR3 region: CASSLFSRVDTGELFF. The CDR3 DNA reads as TGTGCCAGCAGTTTATTTAGCAGGGTCGACACCGGGGAGCTGTTTTTT.

This clone was observed once. The gene calls are TRBV11-3 and TRBJ2-7, with TRBD2 matching over 11 bases. CDR3 length: 20 residues. Germline lookup yields CDR1 SGHNT and CDR2 YENEEA. The V segment lost 3 bases and the J segment 8 bases; nucleotides outside the gene matches: 24. The CDR3 DNA reads as TGTGCCAGCAGCTTCGGAGGGTACGGGACTAGCGGAAACCCCCCGCAGAAGCAGTACTTC. Its translation is CASSFGGYGTSGNPPQKQYF.

In this sample, this clone turned up once. V is TRBV7-3 and J is TRBJ2-2, with D perhaps TRBD1 (5 bases). CDR3 length equals 16 residues. Germline CDR1 and CDR2: SGHTA and FQGTGA. The V end was cut by 0 bases, the J end by 4 bases, with 12 bases between. The DNA for the CDR3 is TGTGCCAGCAGCTTAACAATGGGGCTAGGCACCGGGGAGCTGTTTTTT. Translating gives CASSLTMGLGTGELFF.

The chain employs TRBV5-1 and TRBJ2-3, with 8 nucleotides matching TRBD1. Losses at the gene ends were 4 bases for V and 3 bases for J; bases not matched to a gene: 4. The CDR3 runs 14 residues. The V gene's germline CDR1 is SGHRS and CDR2 YFSETQ. As DNA, the CDR3 is TGCGCCAGCAGCGTGGGACAGGCTACAGATACGCAGTATTTT. This codes for CASSVGQATDTQYF.

This clone is a singleton in its sample. The rearrangement uses TRBV7-2 and TRBJ2-7; tentatively, D is TRBD1 or TRBD2 (5 bases each). V lost 3 bases and J lost 5, with 17 bases in between. The CDR3 loop spans 15 amino acids. Germline lookup yields CDR1 SGHTA and CDR2 FQGNSA. The CDR3 here is CASSFSGTGTDEQYF. The CDR3 bases are TGTGCCAGCAGCTTCTCGGGAACCGGGACGGACGAGCAGTACTTC.

This CDR3 is CASSKGLRGGTNYGYTF. CDR3 coding DNA: TGTGCCAGCAGCAAAGGTTTAAGAGGGGGCACTAACTATGGCTACACCTTC. The chain recombines TRBV21-1 with TRBJ1-2; the tabulated D call, TRBD1, remains unverified against the DNA. TRBV21-1 is labeled a pseudogene. This CDR3 spans 17 amino acids.

The rearrangement uses TRBV3-1 (or the pseudogene TRBV3-2) and TRBJ2-5; D may be TRBD1 (6 bases). The CDR3 totals 16 residues. Germline V lookup: CDR1 LGHDT, CDR2 YNNKEL (reference sequence). Deletions cut 3 bases from V and 5 bases from J, with 19 bases between. The DNA of the CDR3 is TGTGCCAGCAGCCATGTTCCTAACAGGGTTACGGAGACCCAGTACTTC. Its protein product is CASSHVPNRVTETQYF.

This clone was counted only a few times. This chain uses TRBV10-2 with TRBJ2-7; D is possibly TRBD2 (5 bases). The CDR3 contains 12 residues. Per the germline V gene, CDR1 is WSHSY and CDR2 is SAAADI. Trimming removed 2 bases from V and 4 bases from J, with 6 bases in between. The CDR3, as DNA: TGCGCCAGCAGTGAGCCGGGATACGAGCAGTACTTC. It encodes CASSEPGYEQYF.